The sequence of this T cell receptor (beta chain) was determined in a study of T cell repertoires in ileal Crohn's disease. Profiling relied on immunoSEQ multiplex PCR, and the TCRdb table lists in-frame clones only, not all of them. This table has about 62,000 clones, roughly 89% appearing once. CDR3 length: 14 residues. Germline V gene data show CDR1 as SNHLY and CDR2 as FYNNEI. V was pared by 7 bases and J by 6 bases, with 5 bases of the junction left unmatched. This sample's time point: neoterminal ileum biopsy at postoperative endoscopy, about 6 months after surgery. The V call is TRBV2, the J call TRBJ2-2; 10 positions match TRBD1. Input material: ileal tissue. The receptor's source is an adult with Crohn's disease. The CDR3 region is CASTIGQGAGELFF. As DNA, the CDR3 is TGTGCCAGCACAATAGGACAGGGGGCCGGGGAGCTGTTTTTT.